This record looks at one T cell receptor beta chain sequence and its context. The antigen is undetermined. Positive CCR7 selection of CD45RO-negative cells yielded the naive CD8 cells, and terminally differentiated effector memory CD45RA+ cells were excluded. This sample is part of a study of shared clonotypes between healthy human individuals. The wider study: CD4 naive and memory got three plates each, CD8 naive two, CD8 memory one.

The CDR3 length is 13 residues. Trimming shortened V by 4 bases and J by 4 bases, and 10 bases separated the two germline ends. Germline V gives CDR1 WNHNN, CDR2 SYGVQD (reference sequence). The method was immunoSEQ multiplex PCR; TCRdb's version includes in-frame clones alone and lacks a portion of them. The sample gives some 2,100,000 clones, approximately 94% of which show up once; about 1.5% is in the top ten. General study findings and limits: When compared with the clonotypes that were shared by all four sorted-subset donors, the non-shared clonotypes turned out to have lower generation probabilities.

The origin of this receptor is a young man in good health. Some clones in this sample may be carry-over from other donors' samples. The chain joins TRBV10-1 to TRBJ1-2, with D perhaps matching TRBD1 (5 bases). Sequencing was done on a sample of naive CD8+ T cells from PBMCs. Here the CDR3 DNA reads TGCGCCAGCAGTGGGGGCGCGGGCTATGGCTACACCTTC. Protein sequence: CASSGGAGYGYTF.